This is a list of T cell receptor beta chains from one sample in a study of control samples from healthy donors and cancer patients. The assay was immunoSEQ multiplex PCR, and TCRdb's table has in-frame clones only and misses some. The sample lists 25,000 to 35,000 clones, more than 75% seen once, with 1.6% in the top ten. What was sequenced was PBMCs. All receptors come from a woman in her 40s with lung cancer. CDR3s include the opening cysteine and the closing phenylalanine or tryptophan. D genes are given only for firm matches. The size entry is marked missing in some rows and otherwise reads once, few, many or a size class.

TRBD2,NA,15,TRBV6-4,TRBJ2-1,CASSEQPSGGNEQFF,TGTGCCAGCAGTGAACAACCTAGCGGGGGAAATGAGCAGTTCTTC
NA,once,14,TRBV3-1/TRBV3-2,TRBJ1-4,CASSQDAGFGKLFF,TGTGCCAGCAGCCAAGATGCCGGGTTTGGGAAACTGTTTTTT
NA,NA,13,TRBV12-3/TRBV12-4,TRBJ2-3,CASSRRSADTQYF,TGTGCCAGCAGTCGCCGTTCGGCAGATACGCAGTATTTT
NA,once,14,TRBV28,TRBJ2-2,CASSRFSETGELFF,TGTGCCAGCAGTCGCTTCTCGGAGACCGGGGAGCTGTTTTTT
NA,NA,15,TRBV7-9,TRBJ1-3,CASSPPESSGNTIYF,TGTGCCAGCAGCCCACCCGAGAGCTCTGGAAACACCATATATTTT
NA,NA,12,TRBV12-3/TRBV12-4,TRBJ2-3,CASSTGVDTQYF,TGTGCCAGCAGCACCGGCGTGGATACGCAGTATTTT
NA,NA,15,TRBV28,TRBJ2-2,CASSFFTENTGELFF,TGTGCCAGCAGTTTCTTCACGGAGAACACCGGGGAGCTGTTTTTT
NA,NA,12,TRBV28,TRBJ2-3,CASSRPEDTQYF,TGTGCCAGCAGCCGTCCCGAAGATACGCAGTATTTT
NA,few,14,TRBV2,TRBJ1-3,CASAVGGSGNTIYF,TGTGCCAGCGCTGTAGGGGGCTCTGGAAACACCATATATTTT
TRBD1,NA,15,TRBV5-6,TRBJ1-4,CASSLRGTGNEKLFF,TGTGCCAGCAGCCTCAGGGGGACTGGTAATGAAAAACTGTTTTTT
TRBD1,NA,13,TRBV18,TRBJ2-7,CASSPDRGSEQYF,TGTGCCAGCTCACCCGACAGGGGATCTGAGCAGTACTTC
NA,NA,13,TRBV6-6,TRBJ2-2,CASIGANTGELFF,TGTGCCAGCATAGGGGCGAACACCGGGGAGCTGTTTTTT
NA,NA,17,TRBV4-2,TRBJ2-2,CASSQDLIGRNTGELFF,TGTGCCAGCAGCCAAGATCTAATTGGCAGGAACACCGGGGAGCTGTTTTTT
NA,NA,13,TRBV11-3,TRBJ1-5,CASSQGGNQPQHF,TGTGCCAGCAGCCAGGGTGGCAATCAGCCCCAGCATTTT
TRBD2,once,13,TRBV2,TRBJ2-4,CASSEVGGNIQYF,TGTGCCAGCAGTGAAGTGGGGGGGAACATTCAGTACTTC
TRBD2,NA,14,TRBV9,TRBJ2-7,CASSVGEGTYEQYF,TGTGCCAGCAGCGTAGGGGAGGGTACCTACGAGCAGTACTTC
TRBD2,NA,11,TRBV30,TRBJ2-1,CAPAGDNEQFF,TGTGCCCCGGCGGGAGACAATGAGCAGTTCTTC
NA,NA,14,TRBV2,TRBJ2-6,CASHGASGANVLTF,TGTGCCAGCCACGGGGCCTCTGGGGCCAACGTCCTGACTTTC
TRBD1,NA,16,TRBV7-9,TRBJ2-1,CASSWEPGQGTHEQFF,TGTGCCAGCAGCTGGGAACCGGGACAGGGTACCCATGAGCAGTTCTTC
NA,few,18,TRBV28,TRBJ1-6,CASSFYLPGGQGNSPLHF,TGTGCCAGCAGTTTTTACCTACCCGGGGGGCAGGGGAATTCACCCCTCCACTTT
NA,NA,14,TRBV5-1,TRBJ2-3,CASSQTGPPDTQYF,TGCGCCAGCAGCCAGACAGGCCCTCCAGATACGCAGTATTTT
TRBD1,NA,16,TRBV28,TRBJ2-7,CASRARRDRATYEQYF,TGTGCCAGCAGAGCACGCCGGGACAGGGCGACCTACGAGCAGTACTTC
NA,NA,15,TRBV14,TRBJ2-3,CASSKGLSGTDTQYF,TGTGCCAGCAGCAAGGGGTTGAGTGGCACAGATACGCAGTATTTT
NA,NA,14,TRBV5-6,TRBJ2-1,CASSSTGSHNEQFF,TGTGCCAGCAGCTCCACAGGGTCCCACAATGAGCAGTTCTTC
NA,NA,12,TRBV6-6,TRBJ1-1,CASSEANTEAFF,TGTGCCAGCAGTGAGGCGAACACTGAAGCTTTCTTT
NA,NA,14,TRBV15,TRBJ2-2,CATSRETNTGELFF,TGTGCCACCAGCAGAGAAACGAACACCGGGGAGCTGTTTTTT
TRBD2,NA,14,TRBV7-8,TRBJ2-3,CASSLLAGSDTQYF,TGTGCCAGCAGCTTACTAGCGGGGTCAGATACGCAGTATTTT
NA,NA,17,TRBV6-4,TRBJ2-2,CASRQLLEGSDTGELFF,TGTGCCAGCAGACAACTCCTGGAAGGGTCGGACACCGGGGAGCTGTTTTTT
NA,NA,15,TRBV15,TRBJ2-5,CATSATRGPQETQYF,TGTGCCACCAGCGCTACACGAGGCCCCCAAGAGACCCAGTACTTC
NA,NA,13,TRBV29-1,TRBJ2-2,CSVDKGGTGELFF,TGCAGCGTTGACAAGGGGGGGACCGGGGAGCTGTTTTTT
NA,NA,13,TRBV12-3/TRBV12-4,TRBJ2-3,CASSFGSTDTQYF,TGTGCCAGCAGTTTCGGCAGCACAGATACGCAGTATTTT
NA,NA,14,TRBV5-4,TRBJ1-2,CASSLLRRDYGYTF,TGTGCCAGCAGCTTGTTGAGGCGGGACTATGGCTACACCTTC
NA,NA,15,TRBV4-1,TRBJ1-1,CASSQVDGIGAEAFF,TGCGCCAGCAGCCAAGTCGATGGGATCGGGGCTGAAGCTTTCTTT
NA,NA,14,TRBV19,TRBJ1-5,CASTYHGYNQPQHF,TGTGCCAGTACCTATCACGGTTACAATCAGCCCCAGCATTTT
NA,NA,11,TRBV20-1,TRBJ2-7,CSAREWGEQYF,TGCAGTGCTAGAGAATGGGGCGAGCAGTACTTC
TRBD1,NA,17,TRBV5-1,TRBJ2-2,CASSFQGQGELGGELFF,TGCGCCAGCAGCTTTCAAGGACAGGGTGAATTAGGCGGGGAGCTGTTTTTT
TRBD1,once,21,TRBV18,TRBJ1-3,CASSPPRPGQGYLSSGNTIYF,TGTGCCAGCTCACCACCTAGACCCGGACAGGGCTATTTATCCTCTGGAAACACCATATATTTT
NA,NA,12,TRBV19,TRBJ1-5,CASSRTNQPQHF,TGTGCCAGTAGTAGGACGAATCAGCCCCAGCATTTT
TRBD1,NA,16,TRBV27,TRBJ2-7,CASSPRDRLILREQYF,TGTGCCAGCAGTCCACGGGACAGGTTGATCCTACGGGAGCAGTACTTC